The 31 T cell receptor beta chains reported below all come from one sample, sequenced in a study of CD8+CD57+ T cells in acquired aplastic anemia. Both TCR beta VDJ combination and CDR3 sequence profiling were carried out. Genomic DNA was the template for this profiling. TCRdb independently ran MiXCR on the reads; one entry per CDR3 protein. The sample yields 150,000 to 200,000 distinct CDR3 sequences, around three fifths seen once. Sequencing was performed on sorted CD4+, CD8+, or CD8+CD57+ T cells (not recorded which) from PBMCs. The source is a human donor with severe aplastic anemia or a healthy control (not recorded which).

This clonotype was observed a handful of times. This rearrangement joins TRBV5-4 to TRBJ1-6; D possibly corresponds to TRBD1 (6 bases). Trimming removed 0 bases at V and 8 bases at J, with 15 bases between. The CDR3 consists of 16 residues. CDR1 SGHNT and CDR2 YYREEE come from the germline V gene (reference sequence). CDR3 nucleotides: TGTGCCAGCAGCTTGGATTTTGGGGGCCCGGATTCACCCCTCCACTTT. Translation: CASSLDFGGPDSPLHF.

The chain employs TRBV29-1 and TRBJ1-2; the D gene is possibly TRBD1 (5 bases). In germline, CDR1 is SQVTM, CDR2 ANQGSEA. V dropped 3 bases and J dropped 6 bases, with 14 bases sitting between them. There are 13 residues in the CDR3. Here the CDR3 reads CSVEVRQGNGYTF. The DNA for the CDR3 is TGCAGCGTTGAGGTACGTCAGGGAAATGGCTACACCTTC.

This clonotype was counted at least ten times. V and J are TRBV6-6 and TRBJ2-7; D is uncertain. The germline V gene encodes CDR1 MNHNY and CDR2 SVGAGI (reference sequence). Trimming left V 5 bases short and J 5 bases short, with 10 bases between. This CDR3 is built from 12 residues. CDR3: CASSPPSDEQYF. In DNA form, the CDR3 reads TGTGCCAGCAGTCCCCCGTCTGACGAGCAGTACTTC.

The chain employs TRBV24-1 and TRBJ1-1, with D hard to call. Per the germline V gene, CDR1 is KGHDR and CDR2 is SFDVKD. V lost 8 bases and J lost 2, with 5 bases in between. The CDR3 extends over 11 amino acids. CDR3 in amino acids: CATMGNTEAFF. The DNA of the CDR3 is TGTGCCACCATGGGAAACACTGAAGCTTTCTTT.

The chain combines TRBV20-1 with TRBJ1-1; 11 nucleotides line up with TRBD1. Germline V lookup: CDR1 DFQATT, CDR2 SNEGSKA (reference sequence). V was pared by 6 bases and J by 4 bases, with 7 bases of the junction left unmatched. There are 14 residues in the CDR3. In DNA, the CDR3 is TGCAGTGCATCGGACAGGGGGCGCAGCACTGAAGCTTTCTTT. It codes for CSASDRGRSTEAFF.

This clonotype was detected only once. The chain has TRBV19 and TRBJ1-4; D perhaps matches TRBD1 (6 bases). Germline-derived CDR1 and CDR2 are LNHDA and SQIVND (reference sequence). V was cut by 4 bases and J by 12 bases, with 12 bases left in between. This CDR3 comprises 12 residues. DNA for the CDR3: TGTGCCAGTAGTACGAGACCAGGGGAACTGTTTTTT. As protein: CASSTRPGELFF.

This rearrangement joins TRBV20-1 to TRBJ2-7, with 10 bases lining up with TRBD1. V trimming: 1 base; J trimming: 1 base; junction bases outside the gene matches: 7. From germline, CDR1 is DFQATT and CDR2 SNEGSKA (reference sequence). The CDR3 covers 16 residues. CDR3 in amino acids: CSARAGTGVLSYEQYF. The CDR3 DNA reads as TGCAGTGCTAGAGCCGGGACAGGGGTTCTATCCTACGAGCAGTACTTC.

The CDR3: CASSDLAGVRETQYF. Here the CDR3 DNA reads TGTGCCAGCAGTGATCTAGCGGGGGTTAGGGAGACCCAGTACTTC. This sequence joins TRBV2 and TRBJ2-5, with TRBD2 matching 10 bases. CDR3 size: 15 residues. The trim removed 3 bases at V and 5 bases at J, leaving 6 bases unmatched. Germline CDR1 SNHLY, CDR2 FYNNEI.

Notes on this clonotype: Given the absence of the conserved phenylalanine or tryptophan at the CDR3 end, a read error is likely. The limits of the CDR3 on the DNA are not certain, so only TCRdb's listed CDR3 is given. The chain uses TRBV29-1 and TRBJ2-5; TRBD1 is taken as the D call from the table, unchecked against the DNA. The CDR3 spans 10 amino acids, including both terminal residues. Germline V lookup: CDR1 SQVTM, CDR2 ANQGSEA. This CDR3 is CSVEQGELPP.

The rearrangement links TRBV7-2 to TRBJ2-7; perhaps TRBD1 as D (6 bases). This CDR3 contains 14 residues. V was clipped by 0 bases and J by 6 bases, with 12 bases between them. Germline CDR1 is SGHTA and CDR2 is FQGNSA. The CDR3 sequence is CASSLAQKGGEQYF. CDR3 in DNA: TGTGCCAGCAGCTTAGCCCAAAAAGGGGGCGAGCAGTACTTC.

This chain connects TRBV5-1 to TRBJ1-1; D call uncertain. The length of the CDR3 is 14 residues. Germline CDR1 and CDR2: SGHRS and YFSETQ. The V end was cut by 3 bases, the J end by 1 base, with 10 bases between. This CDR3 is CASSSEDTNTEAFF. The CDR3 bases are TGCGCCAGCAGCTCCGAAGACACGAACACTGAAGCTTTCTTT.

This rearrangement joins TRBV24-1 to TRBJ1-1; D unclear. Germline-derived CDR1 and CDR2 are KGHDR and SFDVKD. With 2 bases removed from V and 10 bases from J, the gap between germline ends came to 16 bases. This CDR3 has 14 amino acids. Here the CDR3 DNA reads TGTGCCACCAGTGATTCCTTGGGAGAGGAGAGAGCTTTCTTT. Translating it yields CATSDSLGEERAFF.

The chain couples TRBV7-8 to TRBJ2-7, with 12 bases lining up with TRBD2. Germline V gene data show CDR1 as SGHVS and CDR2 as FQNEAQ. The length of the CDR3 is 14 residues. The trim removed 6 bases at V and 7 bases at J, leaving 7 bases unmatched. The CDR3 coding sequence is TGTGCCAGCAGGCGACTAGCGGGGGTAGGGGAGCAGTACTTC. Translated, it gives CASRRLAGVGEQYF.

In this sample, this clonotype turned up a few times. V and J are TRBV7-2 and TRBJ2-5; D possibly corresponds to TRBD2 (6 bases). V lost 5 bases and J lost 4, with 11 bases in between. From germline, CDR1 is SGHTA and CDR2 FQGNSA. The length of the CDR3 is 13 residues. CDR3 DNA sequence: TGTGCCAGCAGCGCGCGGGATAGAGAGACCCAGTACTTC. This encodes CASSARDRETQYF.

The gene calls are TRBV20-1 and TRBJ2-3; 9 nucleotides match TRBD1. The CDR3 extends over 15 amino acids. V lost 6 bases and J lost 3; bases outside the gene matches: 10. The V gene's germline CDR1 is DFQATT and CDR2 SNEGSKA (reference sequence). The CDR3 region is CSAQDRGGRTDTQYF. CDR3 nucleotides: TGCAGTGCCCAAGACAGGGGGGGGAGGACAGATACGCAGTATTTT.

V is TRBV2 and J is TRBJ2-7, with 8 nucleotides matching TRBD2. Germline V gene lookup returns CDR1 SNHLY and CDR2 FYNNEI. The CDR3 totals 16 residues. V shed 0 bases, J shed 2 bases, and the junction held 6 bases outside the gene matches. The CDR3 spells CASSEAQASGPYEQYF. Written as DNA, the CDR3 is TGTGCCAGCAGTGAAGCGCAAGCTAGCGGGCCCTACGAGCAGTACTTC.

This clonotype was counted ten times or more. The V gene is TRBV27, the J gene TRBJ1-3; D not resolved. Germline V CDR1 and CDR2: MNHEY, SMNVEV (reference sequence). V was clipped by 6 bases and J by 4 bases, with 4 bases between them. The length of the CDR3 is 11 residues. The CDR3 DNA follows: TGTGCCAGCAGCGGGGGAAACACCATATATTTT. As protein: CASSGGNTIYF.

As concerns this clonotype: At one end the junction does not follow the germline gene, possibly because of a read error. The chain uses TRBV4-3 and TRBJ2-1; 16 bases match TRBD2. The CDR3 has 16 residues. Germline-derived CDR1 and CDR2 are LGHNA and YSLEER. The CDR3 nucleotides are TGCGCCGGCAGCCAGGGGACTAGCGGGGGGGTCAATGAGCAGTTCTTC. It specifies CAGSQGTSGGVNEQFF.

This clonotype was seen at least ten times. The chain couples TRBV9 to TRBJ2-7, with no clear D. From germline, CDR1 is SGDLS and CDR2 YYNGEE. This CDR3 comprises 13 residues. The V and J ends lost 0 bases and 3 bases respectively, with 7 bases between them. CDR3 region: CASSVDDGYEQYF. In DNA form, the CDR3 reads TGTGCCAGCAGCGTAGATGACGGCTACGAGCAGTACTTC.

This rearrangement joins TRBV12-3 or TRBV12-4 to TRBJ1-2; D is uncertain. CDR3 length equals 16 residues. Trimming removed 1 base at V and 4 bases at J, with 16 bases between. Here the CDR3 DNA reads TGTGCCAGCAGTTTAGGGGGTGGCCCCCGGAGCTATGGCTACACCTTC. Its translation: CASSLGGGPRSYGYTF.

The chain links TRBV10-1 to TRBJ1-3, with D maybe TRBD1 (5 bases). The CDR3 runs 15 residues. V lost 2 bases and J lost 0, with 8 bases in between. Germline lookup yields CDR1 WNHNN and CDR2 SYGVQD (reference sequence). The DNA for the CDR3 is TGCGCCAGCAGTGAGGGGGCCAGCTCTGGAAACACCATATATTTT. As protein: CASSEGASSGNTIYF.

The chain has TRBV2 and TRBJ1-5; D perhaps matches TRBD1 (6 bases). V lost 3 bases, J lost 3 bases, and 12 bases lay in between. There are 15 residues in the CDR3. Germline loops: CDR1 SNHLY, CDR2 FYNNEI. CDR3 in DNA: TGTGCCAGCAGTGAGGAGGGGGGGGTCAATCAGCCCCAGCATTTT. Encoded protein: CASSEEGGVNQPQHF.

The chain combines TRBV10-1 with TRBJ2-1, with 7 nucleotides matching TRBD1. Germline loops: CDR1 WNHNN, CDR2 SYGVQD (reference sequence). The length of the CDR3 is 16 residues. Unmatched junction bases numbered 11, after V lost 0 bases and J lost 9 bases. The CDR3 region has the DNA TGCGCCAGCAGTGAGTCGTTAAGGGGGCTTGAGAGTGAGCAGTTCTTC. Encoded protein: CASSESLRGLESEQFF.

The chain joins TRBV10-3 to TRBJ2-7; the match to TRBD2 covers 8 bases. Trimming cost V 2 bases and J 2 bases; bases outside gene matches: 5. The CDR3 totals 15 residues. Germline V gene sequence: CDR1 ENHRY, CDR2 SYGVKD. The CDR3 spells CAISEPSAGAYEQYF. Here the CDR3 DNA reads TGTGCCATCAGTGAGCCGTCAGCGGGGGCCTACGAGCAGTACTTC.

As concerns this clonotype: The junction and the germline gene differ at one end; a read error may be behind it. The chain carries TRBV6-1 and TRBJ1-3; D ambiguous. This CDR3 contains 14 residues. From germline, CDR1 is MNHNS and CDR2 SASEGT. This chain's CDR3 is CASSEATAGSTIYF. The CDR3 DNA reads TGTGCCAGCAGTGAAGCGACGGCTGGAAGCACCATATATTTT.

The chain recombines TRBV20-1 with TRBJ2-7; TRBD1 agrees at 7 bases. The CDR3 consists of 11 residues. From germline, CDR1 is DFQATT and CDR2 SNEGSKA (reference sequence). CDR3 region: CSLQGLGEQYF. CDR3 nucleotides: TGCAGCTTACAGGGGCTGGGCGAGCAGTACTTC.

This clonotype was seen a handful of times. The chain joins TRBV7-2 to TRBJ1-2; D gene uncertain. This CDR3 is built from 14 residues. Trimming cost V 4 bases and J 4 bases, with 13 bases left between them. Germline V CDR1 and CDR2: SGHTA, FQGNSA. The DNA of the CDR3 is TGTGCCAGCAGCTCCTTCGGGATGTCCTATGGCTACACCTTC. Its protein is CASSSFGMSYGYTF.

The chain uses TRBV20-1 and TRBJ2-7; the D is unclear. V lost 5 bases and J 5 bases, leaving 13 bases between the germline ends. The V gene's germline CDR1 is DFQATT and CDR2 SNEGSKA (reference sequence). This CDR3 spans 12 amino acids. The CDR3, as DNA: TGCAGTGCTCCCATCCGGACCGACGAGCAGTACTTC. Translated, it gives CSAPIRTDEQYF.

Only a few counts were recorded for this clonotype. The gene calls are TRBV19 and TRBJ2-7; possibly TRBD1 for D (5 bases). This CDR3 is 14 amino acids long. The germline V gene encodes CDR1 LNHDA and CDR2 SQIVND (reference sequence). The V and J ends lost 6 bases and 0 bases respectively, with 12 bases between them. The CDR3 nucleotides read TGTGCCAGTAGACTGACAGTGAACTCCTACGAGCAGTACTTC. It codes for CASRLTVNSYEQYF. The full variable domain, with the rest looked up from reference TRBV19 and TRBJ2-7, is DGGITQSPKYLFRKEGQNVTLSCEQNLNHDAMYWYRQDPGQGLRLIYYSQIVNDFQKGDIAEGYSVSREKKESFPLTVTSAQKNPTAFYLCASRLTVNSYEQYFGPGTRLTVT.

Concerning this clonotype itself: No conserved phenylalanine or tryptophan ends this CDR3, so it is likely a read error. No DNA is shown, since the ends of the CDR3 on it are uncertain; the CDR3 is the one TCRdb lists. This rearrangement joins TRBV5-4 to TRBJ1-3. Germline V gene data show CDR1 as SGHNT and CDR2 as YYREEE (reference sequence). Ends included, the CDR3 has 8 residues. CDR3 region: CASSLSLA.

This clonotype was recorded many times. V gene TRBV6-6 combines with J gene TRBJ1-4; possible D gene TRBD1, 6 bases. The germline V and J ends were trimmed by 6 bases and 5 bases, with 22 bases remaining between them. Looked up from germline, CDR1 is MNHNY and CDR2 is SVGAGI (reference sequence). This CDR3 is built from 17 residues. This CDR3 reads CASRPDSVTTLNEKLFF. Here the CDR3 DNA reads TGTGCCAGCAGACCGGACAGCGTTACCACCTTAAATGAAAAACTGTTTTTT.